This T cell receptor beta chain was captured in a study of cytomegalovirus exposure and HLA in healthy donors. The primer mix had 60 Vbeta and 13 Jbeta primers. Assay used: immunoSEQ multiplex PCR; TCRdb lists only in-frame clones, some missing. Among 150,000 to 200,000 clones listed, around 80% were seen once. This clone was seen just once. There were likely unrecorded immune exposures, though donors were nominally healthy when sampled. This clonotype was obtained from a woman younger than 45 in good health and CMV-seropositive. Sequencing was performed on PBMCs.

The CDR3 loop reads CSVLDSVGEQYF. CDR3 sequence (DNA): TGCAGCGTTCTGGACTCCGTAGGAGAGCAGTACTTC. The chain is built from TRBV29-1 and TRBJ2-7; D may be TRBD2 (5 bases). V shed 5 bases and J shed 7 bases, with 15 bases lying between them. Germline-derived CDR1 and CDR2 are SQVTM and ANQGSEA. This CDR3 is 12 amino acids long.